The entry that follows covers one TCR beta chain sequence. Its target is not known. The CDR3 covers 16 residues. CDR1 MDHEN and CDR2 SYDVKM come from the germline V gene. Trimming cost V 1 base and J 6 bases; bases outside gene matches: 7. The source of the sample is a study of CD8 T cells in ankylosing spondylitis. Whole-study findings and limits: Past studies reported some motif variants in reactive arthritis synovial fluid and blood. From matched ankylosing spondylitis synovial fluid, disease-linked clones were reportedly recovered at significantly enriched levels.

Quantitative barcoded 5'-RACE was used to prepare TCR beta libraries. One entry per CDR3 protein, called by TCRdb with MiXCR from the 5' RACE reads. The sample has approximately 25,000 distinct CDR3 sequences; about a sixth are singletons. The sequenced sample was blood. This TCR came from a male donor with ankylosing spondylitis or in good health (not recorded which). This chain links TRBV28 with TRBJ2-2, with 8 bases matching TRBD1. The CDR3 DNA sequence: TGTGCCAGCAGTTTATTCGGACAGGGATCCCCCGGGGAGCTGTTTTTT. This sequence encodes CASSLFGQGSPGELFF. Full variable domain (remainder filled in from reference TRBV28 and TRBJ2-2): DVKVTQSSRYLVKRTGEKVFLECVQDMDHENMFWYRQDPGLGLRLIYFSYDVKMKEKGDIPEGYSVSREKKERFSLILESASTNQTSMYLCASSLFGQGSPGELFFGEGSRLTVL.